This TCR beta chain was identified during a study of T cell responses to AZD1222 COVID-19 vaccine. Study-wide results and caveats: It was only 6 or 7 AZD1222 recipients who were seropositive at baseline. Close to half of spike-specific TCRs reportedly recognize unmutated variant regions. Most donors were white British and more were female, and clonal diversity was possibly underestimated. Scientists sampled the repertoires only once the peak T cell response had passed.

Trimming pared 5 bases from V and 2 bases from J, leaving 10 bases between. Germline CDR1 and CDR2: MNHEY and SVGAGI. The CDR3 runs 13 residues. Data came from immunoSEQ multiplex PCR; TCRdb stores just in-frame clones and leaves some out. Among some 93,000 clones listed, roughly 90% were seen once. Details on this clone: Its antigen is unknown.

The specimen comprised peripheral blood, sampled 28 days after the second AZD1222 dose. This chain connects TRBV6-5 to TRBJ2-7; D remains ambiguous. This sequence originates from an adult who received the AZD1222 COVID-19 vaccine. The CDR3 protein is CASSPKGPYEQYF. DNA of the CDR3: TGTGCCAGCAGTCCCAAGGGCCCCTACGAGCAGTACTTC.